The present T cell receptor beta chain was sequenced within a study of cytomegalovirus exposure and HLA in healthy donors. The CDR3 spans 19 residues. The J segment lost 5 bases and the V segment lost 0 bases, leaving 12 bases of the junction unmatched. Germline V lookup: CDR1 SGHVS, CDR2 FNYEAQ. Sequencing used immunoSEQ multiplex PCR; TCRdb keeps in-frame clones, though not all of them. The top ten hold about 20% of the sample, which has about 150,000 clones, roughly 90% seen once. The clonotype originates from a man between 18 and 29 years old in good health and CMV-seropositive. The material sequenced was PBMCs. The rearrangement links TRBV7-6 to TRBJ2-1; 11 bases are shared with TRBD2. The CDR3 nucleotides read TGTGCCAGCAGCTTAGCAGGGACTAGCGGCCCGGAGGTCCACAATGAGCAGTTCTTC. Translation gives CASSLAGTSGPEVHNEQFF.